This T cell receptor beta chain emerged from a study of blood T cells in healthy people across ages. Study-wide context: T cells yielded about one barcoded beta molecule per two cells through template switching. Overall study findings and caveats: CMV status of donors was unknown, possibly confounding expanded clonotype changes.

V dropped 8 bases and J dropped 3 bases, with 19 bases sitting between them. The CDR3 is made up of 15 amino acids. The germline V gene has CDR1 MNHEY and CDR2 SVGEGT. In regard to this clonotype: The antigen remains unidentified.

Primed by a sample-barcoded 5' primer and a J-beta primer mix, a second PCR proceeded for 7 to 11 cycles. From the 5' RACE reads, TCRdb called clonotypes with MiXCR, one entry per CDR3 protein. The sample shows roughly 1 million distinct CDR3 sequences, roughly 24% of them seen only once. These data were also reused for a study on T cells of mothers and their children.

The chain recombines TRBV6-2 or TRBV6-3 with TRBJ2-5; perhaps TRBD1 as D (6 bases). This TCR came from a girl aged 2 to 9 in good health. Sequences were obtained from blood. The CDR3 DNA reads TGTGCCAGCTCACCACAGGCAGGGGTCAAAGAGACCCAGTACTTC. Residues: CASSPQAGVKETQYF.